Presented here are 32 T cell receptor beta chains from one specimen sequenced in a study of human T cells and chemical hapten exposure. Time point indicated: healthy volunteer bleed at 6 weeks. Unseparated into fractions, whole blood served as the source from which total RNA was extracted. A single record per CDR3 protein comes from TCRdb applying MiXCR to the RACE reads. This sample has approximately 79,000 distinct CDR3 sequences; 8.6% occur once, and the top ten carry less than 2%. The sample consisted of whole blood. All receptors come from a male donor in good health. Some clones in this sample may be carry-over from other donors' samples.

The sample holds a few counts of this clonotype. The J gene is TRBJ1-1, the V gene TRBV7-2; D is uncertain. The V end lost 3 bases, the J end lost 0 bases, and 5 bases lay between the germline ends. This CDR3 is built from 13 residues. From germline, CDR1 is SGHTA and CDR2 FQGNSA. CDR3 loop: CASSFDMNTEAFF. CDR3 DNA sequence: TGTGCCAGCAGCTTCGACATGAACACTGAAGCTTTCTTT.

CDR3 DNA sequence: TGTGCCAGCAGTCGGGGACAGGGCGATACCTACGAGCAGTACTTC. It translates to CASSRGQGDTYEQYF. The chain is built from TRBV12-3 or TRBV12-4 and TRBJ2-7, with 9 bases identical to TRBD1. V shed 5 bases, J shed 2 bases, and the junction held 7 bases outside the gene matches. This CDR3 contains 15 residues.

The table lists this clonotype with a few counts. The rearrangement links TRBV3-1 to TRBJ1-2; D not resolved. This CDR3 is 13 amino acids long. The germline V and J ends were trimmed by 6 bases and 2 bases, with 10 bases remaining between them. The germline gives CDR1 LGHDT, CDR2 YNNKEL (reference sequence). CDR3 residues: CASRLNVNYGYTF. The CDR3 DNA follows: TGTGCCAGCAGGCTTAACGTGAACTATGGCTACACCTTC.

The chain combines TRBV12-3 or TRBV12-4 with TRBJ2-1; D is possibly TRBD2 (5 bases). Deletions cut 6 bases from V and 4 bases from J, with 13 bases between. The CDR3 sequence is 14 residues long. The CDR3 DNA sequence: TGTGCCAGCAGCAAAGACTGGACTTACAATGAGCAGTTCTTC. This encodes CASSKDWTYNEQFF.

This clonotype has only a few counts. This chain links TRBV9 with TRBJ2-3; TRBD2 matches at 7 bases. Germline CDR1 SGDLS, CDR2 YYNGEE. The V gene end was trimmed by 4 bases and the J gene end by 9 bases; junction bases not matched to a gene: 5. This CDR3 contains 12 residues. CDR3 sequence reads: CASSPSTSTQYF. CDR3 nucleotides: TGTGCCAGCAGCCCATCGACTAGCACGCAGTATTTT.

In this sample, this clonotype turned up a few times. The chain carries TRBV6-5 and TRBJ2-2; no definite D call. V lost 4 bases to trimming and J lost 3 bases, with 6 bases between them. The CDR3 has 13 amino acids. Germline loops: CDR1 MNHEY, CDR2 SVGAGI. The DNA for the CDR3 is TGTGCCAGCAGTTCCCCCCACACCGGGGAGCTGTTTTTT. It yields the protein CASSSPHTGELFF.

This clonotype has a handful of counts. The chain combines TRBV6-2 or TRBV6-3 with TRBJ1-1; D possibly corresponds to TRBD1 (6 bases). The CDR3 sequence is 14 residues long. Germline V CDR1 and CDR2: MNHEY, SVGEGT. V dropped 4 bases and J dropped 4 bases, with 13 bases sitting between them. Written as DNA, the CDR3 is TGTGCCAGCAGTTTTGGGGGGCCTGGCACTGAAGCTTTCTTT. This translates into CASSFGGPGTEAFF.

The sample holds a few counts of this clonotype. This rearrangement joins TRBV11-2 to TRBJ1-2; possibly TRBD1 for D (5 bases). Germline CDR1 and CDR2: SGHAT and FQNNGV. This CDR3 comprises 15 residues. V dropped 2 bases and J dropped 1 base, with 11 bases sitting between them. CDR3 sequence (DNA): TGTGCCAGCAGCTTAAACGGACACAGTAACTATGGCTACACCTTC. This translates into CASSLNGHSNYGYTF. Drawing the rest from reference TRBV11-2 and TRBJ1-2, the complete variable domain is EAGVAQSPRYKIIEKRQSVAFWCNPISGHATLYWYQQILGQGPKLLIQFQNNGVVDDSQLPKDRFSAERLKGVDSTLKIQPAKLEDSAVYLCASSLNGHSNYGYTFGSGTRLTVV.

In DNA, the CDR3 is TGTGCCAGCAGCTCCGACGGGGGGGGGTTATACAATGAGCAGTTCTTC. Encoded protein: CASSSDGGGLYNEQFF. The chain employs TRBV5-5 and TRBJ2-1; TRBD2 aligns across 8 bases. After removal of 3 bases from V and 4 bases from J, the junction contained 9 bases not matched to a gene. This CDR3 contains 16 residues. Germline lookup yields CDR1 SGHKS and CDR2 YYEKEE (reference sequence). Full variable domain (rest looked up from reference TRBV5-5 and TRBJ2-1): DAGVTQSPTHLIKTRGQQVTLRCSPISGHKSVSWYQQVLGQGPQFIFQYYEKEERGRGNFPDRFSARQFPNYSSELNVNALLLGDSALYLCASSSDGGGLYNEQFFGPGTRLTVL.

J is TRBJ1-1 and V is TRBV7-2; 7 bases fit TRBD1. The CDR3 covers 16 residues. Germline-derived CDR1 and CDR2 are SGHTA and FQGNSA. V was pared by 0 bases and J by 4 bases, with 8 bases of the junction left unmatched. The CDR3 spells CASSLAPRGSGTEAFF. The CDR3 nucleotides read TGTGCCAGCAGCTTAGCGCCCAGGGGGTCCGGCACTGAAGCTTTCTTT.

This clonotype has only a few counts. J is TRBJ2-3 and V is TRBV7-2; 7 bases agree with TRBD1. The V segment lost 5 bases and the J segment 4 bases; nucleotides outside the gene matches: 3. This CDR3 has 13 amino acids. The germline CDR1 and CDR2 sequences are SGHTA and FQGNSA. In DNA form, the CDR3 reads TGTGCCAGCAGCGTAGGACAGGCAGATACGCAGTATTTT. Translation: CASSVGQADTQYF.

The sample holds many counts of this clonotype. The chain uses TRBV29-1 and TRBJ1-1; the D gene is possibly TRBD1 (6 bases). There are 16 residues in the CDR3. Germline loops: CDR1 SQVTM, CDR2 ANQGSEA. V dropped 0 bases and J dropped 2 bases, with 16 bases sitting between them. Written as DNA, the CDR3 is TGCAGCGTTGAAGATCCAATCAGGGGCGGAAACACTGAAGCTTTCTTT. Protein sequence: CSVEDPIRGGNTEAFF.

This chain joins TRBV6-5 and TRBJ1-5; D uncertain. The CDR3 spans 15 residues. The V end lost 5 bases, the J end lost 0 bases, and 11 bases lay between the germline ends. Germline V gives CDR1 MNHEY, CDR2 SVGAGI. CDR3 loop: CASSTFQDSNQPQHF. The CDR3 DNA reads TGTGCCAGCAGTACATTTCAGGATAGCAATCAGCCCCAGCATTTT.

This clonotype was seen ten or more times. The CDR3 protein is CASSPPDRVSSTDTQYF. The CDR3 nucleotides read TGTGCCAGCTCACCTCCGGACAGGGTCTCTAGCACAGATACGCAGTATTTT. V gene TRBV18 combines with J gene TRBJ2-3, with 8 bases matching TRBD1. Trimming cost V 3 bases and J 0 bases; bases outside gene matches: 8. Germline-derived CDR1 and CDR2 are KGHSH and LQKENI. The CDR3 is made up of 17 amino acids.

At least ten counts were recorded for this clonotype. This chain links TRBV2 with TRBJ2-1; 8 nucleotides agree with TRBD2. This CDR3 contains 14 residues. V gave up 6 bases and J gave up 4 bases; unmatched junction bases: 5. The germline CDR1 and CDR2 sequences are SNHLY and FYNNEI. The CDR3 here is CASRKTSVYNEQFF. The CDR3 DNA reads as TGTGCCAGCAGGAAGACTAGCGTATACAATGAGCAGTTCTTC.

In its sample, this clonotype was seen many times. The V gene is TRBV12-3 or TRBV12-4, the J gene TRBJ1-3, with 9 bases that match TRBD1. The CDR3 has 14 amino acids. J gave up 4 bases and V 5 bases, and 3 bases lay outside the gene matches. Here the CDR3 DNA reads TGTGCCAGCAGTCCTGGGACAGGGGGAAACACCATATATTTT. This encodes CASSPGTGGNTIYF.

The chain combines TRBV5-4 with TRBJ1-1; D is undetermined. The CDR3 has 15 amino acids. Germline V lookup: CDR1 SGHNT, CDR2 YYREEE (reference sequence). Trimming removed 4 bases from V and 0 bases from J, with 13 bases in between. The CDR3 DNA follows: TGTGCCAGCAGCCAAAAAAATACACTGAACACTGAAGCTTTCTTT. Protein sequence: CASSQKNTLNTEAFF.

The J gene is TRBJ2-5, the V gene TRBV25-1; the match to TRBD2 covers 10 bases. The CDR3 consists of 15 residues. V was pared by 1 base and J by 4 bases, with 3 bases of the junction left unmatched. The V gene's germline CDR1 is MGHDK and CDR2 SYGVNS. The CDR3 here is CASSESSGRGETQYF. As DNA, the CDR3 is TGTGCCAGCAGTGAATCTAGCGGGAGAGGAGAGACCCAGTACTTC. Full variable domain (rest looked up from reference TRBV25-1 and TRBJ2-5): EADIYQTPRYLVIGTGKKITLECSQTMGHDKMYWYQQDPGMELHLIHYSYGVNSTEKGDLSSESTVSRIRTEHFPLTLESARPSHTSQYLCASSESSGRGETQYFGPGTRLLVL.

This chain joins TRBV15 and TRBJ1-5, with 8 bases identical to TRBD1. V was clipped by 1 base and J by 6 bases; unmatched bases: 11. The CDR3 extends over 17 amino acids. In germline, CDR1 is LNHNV, CDR2 YYDKDF (reference sequence). In DNA, the CDR3 is TGTGCCACCAGCAGAGTCGGAGGGCCGACAGGGGTTCAGCCCCAGCATTTT. It encodes CATSRVGGPTGVQPQHF.

This clonotype was seen only a few times. This sequence joins TRBV11-3 and TRBJ2-3; 16 bases agree with TRBD2. There are 18 residues in the CDR3. Losses at the gene ends were 5 bases for V and 5 bases for J; bases not matched to a gene: 10. The V gene's germline CDR1 is SGHNT and CDR2 YENEEA. CDR3 nucleotides: TGTGCCAGCAGCCCGGGACTAGCGGGAGGGCCGTTCGGAGATACGCAGTATTTT. It specifies CASSPGLAGGPFGDTQYF. Complete variable domain (other parts from reference TRBV11-3 and TRBJ2-3): EAGVVQSPRYKIIEKKQPVAFWCNPISGHNTLYWYLQNLGQGPELLIRYENEEAVDDSQLPKDRFSAERLKGVDSTLKIQPAELGDSAVYLCASSPGLAGGPFGDTQYFGPGTRLTVL.

This clonotype was observed at least ten times. The chain links TRBV6-1 to TRBJ2-2; 9 nucleotides align to TRBD2. CDR3 length: 16 amino acids. The germline V gene encodes CDR1 MNHNS and CDR2 SASEGT. Trimming took 3 bases from V and 6 from J; bases not matched to a gene: 8. The chain's CDR3 is CASSDWRGGLAGELFF. In DNA, the CDR3 is TGTGCCAGCAGTGATTGGCGGGGGGGCCTCGCCGGGGAGCTGTTTTTT.

This clonotype has at least ten counts. The chain has TRBV6-5 and TRBJ1-5; 8 bases line up with TRBD1. V dropped 6 bases and J dropped 3; count of bases not matched to a gene: 10. Germline assignment: CDR1 MNHEY and CDR2 SVGAGI. This CDR3 comprises 16 residues. CDR3 in DNA: TGTGCCAGCAGCCGAACATCGACAGGGGTCAATCAGCCCCAGCATTTT. Translating gives CASSRTSTGVNQPQHF.

The chain uses TRBV12-3 or TRBV12-4 and TRBJ2-3; D unclear. V was pared by 5 bases and J by 2 bases, with 17 bases between. This CDR3 has 16 residues. The CDR3 sequence is CASSPPQVRTTDTQYF. In DNA form, the CDR3 reads TGTGCCAGCAGTCCCCCCCAGGTCAGGACCACAGATACGCAGTATTTT.

This clonotype was found many times. This chain joins TRBV29-1 and TRBJ1-2, with 9 bases aligning to TRBD1. CDR1 is SQVTM and CDR2 is ANQGSEA in the germline V gene. Trimming took 7 bases from V and 4 from J; bases not matched to a gene: 7. The CDR3 loop spans 13 amino acids. In DNA, the CDR3 is TGCAGCGCCACGACAGGGGGGGCCTATGGCTACACCTTC. It yields the protein CSATTGGAYGYTF.

This sequence joins TRBV6-2 or TRBV6-3 and TRBJ1-6, with a weak D call TRBD1 (5 bases). The CDR3 runs 17 residues. V was cut by 6 bases and J by 4 bases, with 19 bases left in between. The V gene's germline CDR1 is MNHEY and CDR2 SVGEGT. CDR3 sequence (DNA): TGTGCCAGCAGCAACGGCGGGGGTGAGGGGTATAATTCACCCCTCCACTTT. This translates into CASSNGGGEGYNSPLHF.

This clonotype was recorded a few times. The rearrangement joins TRBV2 to TRBJ2-7; 14 bases are shared with TRBD2. The CDR3 consists of 14 residues. After removal of 6 bases from V and 4 bases from J, the junction contained 2 bases not matched to a gene. Germline V gene data show CDR1 as SNHLY and CDR2 as FYNNEI. The CDR3 DNA reads as TGTGCCAGCAGCGGACTAGCGGGGGGATACGAGCAGTACTTC. It yields the protein CASSGLAGGYEQYF.

This clonotype was seen more than once but under ten times. The chain has TRBV12-3 or TRBV12-4 and TRBJ1-1, with D tentatively TRBD1 (6 bases). This CDR3 is built from 15 residues. The V gene lost 6 bases and the J gene lost 4 bases, with 18 bases spanning the gap. CDR3 DNA: TGTGCCAGCAGCTCGGACTTCAGGGGCCCCACTGAAGCTTTCTTT. Its translation is CASSSDFRGPTEAFF.

This clonotype was seen only a few times. The chain links TRBV7-9 to TRBJ1-1; the match to TRBD1 covers 7 bases. Germline values: CDR1 SEHNR, CDR2 FQNEAQ (reference sequence). V shed 5 bases, J shed 3 bases, and the junction held 6 bases outside the gene matches. The CDR3 extends over 14 amino acids. This CDR3 is CASSPQGTDTEAFF. The CDR3, as DNA: TGTGCCAGCAGCCCGCAGGGGACAGACACTGAAGCTTTCTTT. Using reference TRBV7-9 and TRBJ1-1 for the parts outside the CDR3, the full variable domain is DTGVSQNPRHKITKRGQNVTFRCDPISEHNRLYWYRQTLGQGPEFLTYFQNEAQLEKSRLLSDRFSAERPKGSFSTLEIQRTEQGDSAMYLCASSPQGTDTEAFFGQGTRLTVV.

The rearrangement uses TRBV27 and TRBJ1-1; D is perhaps TRBD1 (6 bases). The CDR3 is 14 amino acids. Per germline, CDR1 MNHEY and CDR2 SMNVEV (reference sequence). Trimming took 2 bases from V and 7 from J, leaving 14 bases between them. The CDR3 DNA is TGTGCCAGCAGTTTAAATCCGGGGGCGTTTGAAGCTTTCTTT. Translation gives CASSLNPGAFEAFF.

This clonotype has only a few counts. The chain couples TRBV4-1 to TRBJ2-2; 10 nucleotides align to TRBD1. The CDR3 length is 15 residues. Germline lookup yields CDR1 MGHRA and CDR2 YSYEKL. The J segment lost 4 bases and the V segment lost 5 bases, leaving 4 bases of the junction unmatched. The CDR3 region is CASSGRDRGTGELFF. DNA for the CDR3: TGCGCCAGCAGCGGTCGGGACAGGGGCACCGGGGAGCTGTTTTTT.

This clonotype came up many times. The chain combines TRBV6-2 or TRBV6-3 with TRBJ2-3; tentative D call: TRBD2 (5 bases). Looked up from germline, CDR1 is MNHEY and CDR2 is SVGEGT. This CDR3 contains 14 residues. The V gene lost 2 bases and the J gene lost 4 bases, with 10 bases spanning the gap. DNA of the CDR3: TGTGCCAGCAGTTACAGGTCGGAGGCAGATACGCAGTATTTT. It translates to CASSYRSEADTQYF.

This clonotype occurred many times. The chain joins TRBV4-3 to TRBJ2-7, with TRBD1 matching 10 bases. The V segment lost 0 bases and the J segment 4 bases; nucleotides outside the gene matches: 3. The CDR3 spans 15 residues. Germline-derived CDR1 and CDR2 are LGHNA and YSLEER. The CDR3 coding sequence is TGCGCCAGCAGCCAAGAAAGGACAGGGGGGTACGAGCAGTACTTC. Protein product: CASSQERTGGYEQYF.